Listed here are 30 T cell receptor beta chains from one sample, sequenced in a study of T cells after yellow fever vaccination. TCRdb used MiXCR to reprocess the 5' RACE reads, holding one entry per CDR3 protein. The sample contains a few hundred thousand distinct CDR3 sequences, over 5% of which appear only once. The input for sequencing was PBMCs, taken 5 days after the yellow fever booster vaccination. These receptors were obtained from a man aged 25-40 years who received the YFV17D yellow fever vaccine.

The table lists this clonotype with many counts. The chain combines TRBV29-1 with TRBJ2-2; either TRBD1 or TRBD2 may fit D (5 bases each). V lost 5 bases to trimming and J lost 6 bases, with 13 bases between them. CDR1 and CDR2 (germline): SQVTM, ANQGSEA. The CDR3 covers 13 residues. The DNA for the CDR3 is TGCAGCGTTCCCCTCTTGGGGGCCGGGGAGCTGTTTTTT. It translates to CSVPLLGAGELFF.

This clonotype was seen only a few times. The chain has TRBV4-3 and TRBJ2-7, with unresolved D. The V and J ends lost 0 bases and 7 bases respectively, with 1 base between them. Germline CDR1 reads LGHNA; CDR2 reads YSLEER. The CDR3 spans 10 residues. The CDR3 coding sequence is TGCGCCAGCAGCCAAGATGAGCAGTACTTC. Its translation: CASSQDEQYF.

This clonotype has at least ten counts. J is TRBJ2-7 and V is TRBV20-1; possible D gene TRBD1, 6 bases. V was trimmed by 7 bases and J by 7 bases, leaving 17 bases between them. Germline assignment: CDR1 DFQATT and CDR2 SNEGSKA (reference sequence). The CDR3 covers 12 residues. The chain's CDR3 is CSEWTATGEQYF. CDR3 DNA sequence: TGCAGTGAGTGGACAGCCACGGGGGAGCAGTACTTC.

Worth noting for this clonotype: Since a much larger clone is just one base distant, this may be a read error. The chain combines TRBV6-5 with TRBJ2-5; TRBD1 is a possible D gene (5 bases). From germline, CDR1 is MNHEY and CDR2 SVGAGI. The V and J ends lost 1 base and 0 bases respectively, with 6 bases between them. CDR3 length equals 14 residues. CDR3 residues: CASSYLTDQETQYF. The DNA for the CDR3 is TGTGCCAGCAGTTACTTGACAGACCAAGAGACCCAGTACTTC.

This clonotype was observed a handful of times. The chain carries TRBV6-5 and TRBJ2-7, with 8 positions matching TRBD1. CDR1 MNHEY and CDR2 SVGAGI come from the germline V gene. This CDR3 is built from 15 residues. V lost 5 bases and J lost 0; bases outside the gene matches: 6. The CDR3 sequence is CASSNRDRNSYEQYF. CDR3 nucleotide sequence: TGTGCCAGCAGTAACCGGGACAGGAACTCCTACGAGCAGTACTTC.

The table lists this clonotype with a few counts. The genes are TRBV12-3 or TRBV12-4 and TRBJ2-2; 7 bases fit TRBD1. The CDR3 spans 16 residues. V trimming: 5 bases; J trimming: 4 bases; junction bases outside the gene matches: 10. CDR3 in DNA: TGTGCCAGCAGTCTGACAGGGTTAGGGCTCACCGGGGAGCTGTTTTTT. Translated: CASSLTGLGLTGELFF.

The sample holds many counts of this clonotype. This chain connects TRBV27 to TRBJ1-2; D is uncertain. V lost 2 bases and J 5 bases, leaving 9 bases between the germline ends. This CDR3 has 13 residues. Per germline, CDR1 MNHEY and CDR2 SMNVEV (reference sequence). CDR3 amino acids: CASSLDETYGYTF. The CDR3 DNA reads as TGTGCCAGCAGTTTAGATGAGACATATGGCTACACCTTC.

A few counts support this clonotype. The chain has TRBV29-1 and TRBJ2-7; a possible D gene is TRBD1 (6 bases). V was shortened by 1 base and J by 2 bases, with 9 bases between the two germline ends. This CDR3 is built from 13 residues. Germline V gene lookup returns CDR1 SQVTM and CDR2 ANQGSEA. CDR3 bases: TGCAGCGTTGAAGGCAGGGGAGCCTACGAGCAGTACTTC. This sequence encodes CSVEGRGAYEQYF.

To note about this clonotype: An end of the junction does not agree with germline; a read error may underlie this. The chain combines TRBV12-5 with TRBJ2-7, with 7 bases fitting TRBD1. The CDR3 has 14 amino acids. Germline V gene sequence: CDR1 LGHNT, CDR2 FRNRAP. The DNA of the CDR3 is TGTTCTAGTGGTTTTCAGGGGGTTGCCTACGAGCAGTACTTC. It is translated as CSSGFQGVAYEQYF.

A word on this clonotype: The CDR3 does not close with the conserved phenylalanine or tryptophan, likely indicating a read error. The rearrangement joins TRBV20-1 to TRBJ2-4, with TRBD1 matching 7 bases. The CDR3 runs to 15 residues. Germline V CDR1 and CDR2: DFQATT, SNEGSKA (reference sequence). J was trimmed by 6 bases and V by 6 bases; bases with no gene match: 14. The CDR3 DNA reads as TGCAGTGCAGGGAGATACCGGGACAGTGGAAACATTCAGTACCTC. Residues: CSAGRYRDSGNIQYL.

This clonotype was observed at least ten times. This chain joins TRBV7-2 and TRBJ2-7; maybe TRBD2 (7 bases). The V gene's germline CDR1 is SGHTA and CDR2 FQGNSA. Trimming pared 1 base from V and 3 bases from J, leaving 13 bases between. The CDR3 covers 15 residues. Here the CDR3 DNA reads TGTGCCAGCAGCTTAGTAGGGGGAGGGCGCTACGAGCAGTACTTC. The encoded protein is CASSLVGGGRYEQYF.

This clonotype was detected many times. The J gene is TRBJ2-7, the V gene TRBV25-1; 10 nucleotides match TRBD2. Germline CDR1 and CDR2: MGHDK and SYGVNS. This CDR3 contains 15 residues. Trimming at V came to 1 base and at J to 3 bases, leaving 3 bases not matched to a gene. The CDR3 reads CASSELTSGIYEQYF. CDR3 in DNA: TGTGCCAGCAGTGAATTAACTAGCGGGATCTACGAGCAGTACTTC.

This clonotype was recorded many times. The chain uses TRBV27 and TRBJ2-1, with 10 bases identical to TRBD2. Germline V gene sequence: CDR1 MNHEY, CDR2 SMNVEV (reference sequence). The CDR3 contains 13 residues. J lost 9 bases, V lost 4 bases, and 3 bases had no gene match. The DNA for the CDR3 is TGTGCCAGCAGTTCCAGCGGGAGGGCTGAGCAGTTCTTC. Translated, it gives CASSSSGRAEQFF.

This clonotype occurred many times. DNA of the CDR3: TGTGCCATCAGCAACCGGGGGGGCCATGAGCAGTTCTTC. Translating gives CAISNRGGHEQFF. This rearrangement joins TRBV10-3 to TRBJ2-1; the match to TRBD2 covers 8 bases. The CDR3 has 13 amino acids. From germline, CDR1 is ENHRY and CDR2 SYGVKD. V was clipped by 6 bases and J by 8 bases; unmatched bases: 6.

This sequence joins TRBV4-1 and TRBJ2-7; D is perhaps TRBD1 or TRBD2 (5 bases each). The CDR3 contains 15 residues. The V gene lost 4 bases and the J gene lost 3 bases, with 16 bases spanning the gap. Germline CDR1 reads MGHRA; CDR2 reads YSYEKL. As DNA, the CDR3 is TGCGCCAGCAGCCCGCGGCTCGGGGCAAACTACGAGCAGTACTTC. Its protein product is CASSPRLGANYEQYF.

This clonotype has a count of ten or more. This chain uses TRBV5-1 with TRBJ2-3; 9 bases match TRBD1. Germline CDR1 SGHRS, CDR2 YFSETQ. J was trimmed by 1 base and V by 4 bases; bases with no gene match: 10. CDR3 length: 17 amino acids. Written as DNA, the CDR3 is TGCGCCAGCAGCGCTGGACAGGGGAGGTTTGGCACAGATACGCAGTATTTT. It specifies CASSAGQGRFGTDTQYF.

The sample holds a few counts of this clonotype. The gene calls are TRBV11-2 and TRBJ1-5; D possibly corresponds to TRBD1 (5 bases). This CDR3 contains 20 residues. The V and J ends lost 2 bases and 5 bases respectively, with 28 bases between them. From germline, CDR1 is SGHAT and CDR2 FQNNGV. CDR3 nucleotide sequence: TGTGCCAGCAGCTTAAAACACTCTCAGAGAACCGGGGACGCCCATCAGCCCCAGCATTTT. Translating gives CASSLKHSQRTGDAHQPQHF.

This clonotype was detected ten times or more. V and J are TRBV11-1 and TRBJ2-1; 12 nucleotides line up with TRBD2. Germline V gene sequence: CDR1 SGHAT, CDR2 FQDESV (reference sequence). The trim removed 3 bases at V and 0 bases at J, leaving 9 bases unmatched. This CDR3 spans 19 amino acids. As DNA, the CDR3 is TGTGCCAGCAGCTTCGCCGGGACTAGCGGGTCCCGCTCCTACAATGAGCAGTTCTTC. It encodes CASSFAGTSGSRSYNEQFF.

This clonotype was seen repeatedly, ten times or more. The genes are TRBV4-3 and TRBJ2-1, with 7 bases fitting TRBD2. The length of the CDR3 is 16 residues. Germline assignment: CDR1 LGHNA and CDR2 YSLEER. J gave up 2 bases and V 0 bases, and 4 bases lay outside the gene matches. CDR3 loop: CASSQDLGGAYNEQFF. DNA for the CDR3: TGCGCCAGCAGCCAAGATTTGGGGGGGGCCTACAATGAGCAGTTCTTC.

This rearrangement joins TRBV9 to TRBJ1-1; D is ambiguous. The germline V and J ends were trimmed by 0 bases and 6 bases, with 9 bases remaining between them. This CDR3 contains 13 residues. Germline CDR1 is SGDLS and CDR2 is YYNGEE. The CDR3 region is CASSVGYFSEAFF. The CDR3 coding sequence is TGTGCCAGCAGCGTAGGGTACTTCTCTGAAGCTTTCTTT. Looking up the rest from reference TRBV9 and TRBJ1-1 gives the full variable domain: DSGVTQTPKHLITATGQRVTLRCSPRSGDLSVYWYQQSLDQGLQFLIQYYNGEERAKGNILERFSAQQFPDLHSELNLSSLELGDSALYFCASSVGYFSEAFFGQGTRLTVV.

This clonotype was counted a few times. V and J are TRBV20-1 and TRBJ2-7, with a tentative D call TRBD2 (6 bases). Germline V CDR1 and CDR2: DFQATT, SNEGSKA (reference sequence). The CDR3 totals 14 residues. V was trimmed by 3 bases and J by 1 base, leaving 13 bases between them. The CDR3, as DNA: TGCAGTGCTAGCTCTTCTGGACTATCCTACGAGCAGTACTTC. Residues: CSASSSGLSYEQYF.

The chain employs TRBV27 and TRBJ1-5; D may be TRBD1 (5 bases). The CDR3 contains 13 residues. Germline CDR1 and CDR2: MNHEY and SMNVEV (reference sequence). V gave up 8 bases and J gave up 5 bases, with 13 bases separating them. CDR3 in DNA: TGTGCCAGCGGTGGCCAGGGCGATCAGCCCCAGCATTTT. It is translated as CASGGQGDQPQHF.

The CDR3 loop is CSASPLAGAYEQYF. The DNA for the CDR3 is TGCAGTGCTAGTCCCCTAGCGGGAGCGTACGAGCAGTACTTC. This rearrangement joins TRBV20-1 to TRBJ2-7, with 10 bases matching TRBD2. The J segment lost 4 bases and the V segment lost 3 bases, leaving 6 bases of the junction unmatched. This CDR3 comprises 14 residues. Germline assignment: CDR1 DFQATT and CDR2 SNEGSKA (reference sequence).

The chain employs TRBV27 and TRBJ2-7, with D maybe TRBD1 (6 bases). This CDR3 spans 19 amino acids. The germline V and J ends were trimmed by 0 bases and 2 bases, with 23 bases remaining between them. Germline assignment: CDR1 MNHEY and CDR2 SMNVEV (reference sequence). The CDR3 nucleotides are TGTGCCAGCAGTTTATCTCAGGTTGGCGTACAGGGTGGAACCTACGAGCAGTACTTC. Translation: CASSLSQVGVQGGTYEQYF.

This clonotype was picked up a small number of times. This chain links TRBV6-4 with TRBJ2-1, with TRBD2 matching over 9 bases. Losses at the gene ends were 4 bases for V and 0 bases for J; bases not matched to a gene: 7. CDR3 length: 17 residues. CDR1 and CDR2 (germline): MRHNA, SNTAGT. The CDR3 bases are TGTGCCAGCAGTGTGGCGGGTAGCGGGAGCTCCTACAATGAGCAGTTCTTC. Protein: CASSVAGSGSSYNEQFF.

The sample holds a few counts of this clonotype. V and J are TRBV20-1 and TRBJ2-5; a possible D gene is TRBD1 (6 bases). V dropped 5 bases and J dropped 4 bases, with 11 bases sitting between them. Looked up from germline, CDR1 is DFQATT and CDR2 is SNEGSKA (reference sequence). The CDR3 is 12 amino acids. The CDR3 here is CSAETRGETQYF. The DNA for the CDR3 is TGCAGTGCTGAGACCAGGGGAGAGACCCAGTACTTC.

In its sample, this clonotype was seen many times. The junction does not match germline at one end; this may be a read error. J is TRBJ2-1 and V is TRBV7-9, with TRBD1 as a possible D gene (7 bases). The CDR3 spans 12 residues. Germline V gene data show CDR1 as SEHNR and CDR2 as FQNEAQ (reference sequence). The CDR3 is CASSIPGGFQLF. CDR3 sequence (DNA): TGTGCCAGCAGCATCCCAGGGGGGTTTCAGCTCTTC.

This clonotype was found many times. The CDR3 is CASSYARADTQYF. The CDR3 nucleotides are TGTGCCAGCAGTTATGCCAGAGCAGATACGCAGTATTTT. The rearrangement joins TRBV6-5 to TRBJ2-3; D remains unclear. V gave up 3 bases and J gave up 4 bases, with 8 bases separating them. Germline CDR1 and CDR2: MNHEY and SVGAGI. The CDR3 spans 13 residues.

This clonotype has ten or more counts. This sequence joins TRBV28 and TRBJ1-5; perhaps TRBD1 as D (5 bases). The ends were cut back, 2 bases at V and 1 base at J, with 9 bases in the middle. CDR1 is MDHEN, CDR2 SYDVKM, per germline. This CDR3 contains 15 residues. CDR3 sequence reads: CASSLQGLSNQPQHF. CDR3 coding DNA: TGTGCCAGCAGTTTACAGGGTCTAAGCAATCAGCCCCAGCATTTT.

V and J are TRBV7-2 and TRBJ1-5, with D perhaps TRBD1 (6 bases). V was pared by 3 bases and J by 0 bases, with 12 bases between. This CDR3 is 16 amino acids long. CDR1 SGHTA and CDR2 FQGNSA come from the germline V gene. The CDR3 reads CASSFMSQGSNQPQHF. The CDR3 nucleotides read TGTGCCAGCAGCTTTATGTCACAGGGTAGCAATCAGCCCCAGCATTTT.